What follows are 23 T cell receptor beta chains derived from one specimen sequenced in a study of blood T cell repertoires in COVID-19. The assay was immunoSEQ multiplex PCR, and TCRdb's table has in-frame clones only and misses some. Of some 140,000 clones in the sample, approximately 80% were seen once. The sequenced material came from peripheral blood. Receptor source: a man aged 55 to 70 who had recovered from COVID-19.

The CDR3 DNA follows: TGTGCCAGCAGTTTATCGTGGCAGAACACCGGGGAGCTGTTTTTT. This codes for CASSLSWQNTGELFF. The genes are TRBV27 and TRBJ2-2; D remains ambiguous. The CDR3 contains 15 residues. With 0 bases removed from V and 1 base from J, the gap between germline ends came to 6 bases. Germline-derived CDR1 and CDR2 are MNHEY and SMNVEV (reference sequence).

This clone was seen at least ten times. V is TRBV7-2 and J is TRBJ1-5; the D is unclear. Trimming pared 6 bases from V and 0 bases from J, leaving 12 bases between. The CDR3 spans 15 residues. CDR1 SGHTA and CDR2 FQGNSA come from the germline V gene. The DNA for the CDR3 is TGTGCCAGCAGTCAGAGGCCTTATAGCAATCAGCCCCAGCATTTT. It specifies CASSQRPYSNQPQHF.

The CDR3 DNA is TGCGCCAGCAGCTGGGGGACAGGGGACGGCTACACCTTC. Its translation: CASSWGTGDGYTF. The gene calls are TRBV5-1 and TRBJ1-2; the match to TRBD1 covers 10 bases. The CDR3 has 13 residues. The germline V gene encodes CDR1 SGHRS and CDR2 YFSETQ. The V and J ends lost 3 bases and 8 bases, in that order; junction bases with no gene match: 4.

The V call is TRBV24-1, the J call TRBJ2-1; possible D gene TRBD1, 6 bases. CDR1 and CDR2 from the germline V gene are KGHDR and SFDVKD. The CDR3 spans 15 residues. Trimming left V 3 bases short and J 9 bases short, with 17 bases between. The CDR3 DNA sequence: TGTGCCACCAGTGATCACCCAACAGGGATGGGTGAGCAGTTCTTC. The encoded protein is CATSDHPTGMGEQFF.

V usage is TRBV27 and J usage is TRBJ2-2; a possible D gene is TRBD1 (5 bases). V lost 8 bases and J 6 bases, leaving 13 bases between the germline ends. Germline assignment: CDR1 MNHEY and CDR2 SMNVEV (reference sequence). This CDR3 spans 13 amino acids. In DNA form, the CDR3 reads TGTGCCAGCTTATCAGGGATTGCCGGGGAGCTGTTTTTT. Translating it yields CASLSGIAGELFF.

V gene TRBV30 combines with J gene TRBJ2-3, with a weak D call TRBD2 (6 bases). The CDR3 loop spans 12 amino acids. The germline V gene encodes CDR1 GTSNPN and CDR2 SVGIG (reference sequence). The V end lost 0 bases, the J end lost 9 bases, and 10 bases lay between the germline ends. CDR3 in amino acids: CAWSVQAGTQYF. CDR3 nucleotide sequence: TGTGCCTGGAGTGTCCAAGCGGGCACGCAGTATTTT.

The V call is TRBV19, the J call TRBJ1-1; no reliable D call. CDR3 length: 14 residues. V was pared by 7 bases and J by 0 bases, with 12 bases between. The germline gives CDR1 LNHDA, CDR2 SQIVND (reference sequence). CDR3 DNA sequence: TGTGCCAGTAATCGACTCCCCATGAACACTGAAGCTTTCTTT. It translates to CASNRLPMNTEAFF.

V usage is TRBV7-2 and J usage is TRBJ1-2; D call uncertain. The CDR3 loop spans 15 amino acids. Germline V gene sequence: CDR1 SGHTA, CDR2 FQGNSA. Trimming pared 1 base from V and 7 bases from J, leaving 16 bases between. DNA of the CDR3: TGTGCCAGCAGCTTAGGGGGTGGGCGCGCGGGTGGCTACACCTTC. Protein sequence: CASSLGGGRAGGYTF.

In this sample, this clone turned up once. The chain combines TRBV5-4 with TRBJ2-1, with TRBD2 identical over 9 bases. This CDR3 is built from 15 residues. The junction had 8 bases not matched to a gene; V was cut back by 1 base and J by 9 bases. Germline V gives CDR1 SGHNT, CDR2 YYREEE (reference sequence). The CDR3 sequence: CASSLLGGRAGEQFF. The CDR3 DNA sequence: TGTGCCAGCAGCTTGTTGGGCGGGAGGGCCGGTGAGCAGTTCTTC. Complete variable domain (other parts from reference TRBV5-4 and TRBJ2-1): ETGVTQSPTHLIKTRGQQVTLRCSSQSGHNTVSWYQQALGQGPQFIFQYYREEENGRGNFPPRFSGLQFPNYSSELNVNALELDDSALYLCASSLLGGRAGEQFFGPGTRLTVL.

V usage is TRBV7-6 and J usage is TRBJ2-1, with a possible D match to TRBD1 (5 bases). Trimming cost V 0 bases and J 5 bases, with 14 bases left between them. Looked up from germline, CDR1 is SGHVS and CDR2 is FNYEAQ. The CDR3 is made up of 16 amino acids. CDR3 nucleotides: TGTGCCAGCAGCTTAGCTCTGCTTAGGGGTAACAATGAGCAGTTCTTC. This sequence encodes CASSLALLRGNNEQFF.

V gene TRBV4-3 combines with J gene TRBJ1-3; D unresolved. The CDR3 is made up of 15 amino acids. In germline, CDR1 is LGHNA, CDR2 YSLEER. Trimming removed 6 bases at V and 1 base at J, with 13 bases between. Here the CDR3 reads CASSLDLVSGNTIYF. The CDR3 DNA sequence: TGCGCCAGCAGTCTAGACCTGGTTTCTGGAAACACCATATATTTT.

The chain joins TRBV28 to TRBJ2-3; 12 positions agree with TRBD2. Germline CDR1 and CDR2: MDHEN and SYDVKM. V shed 3 bases and J 3 bases; nucleotides not matched to a gene: 4. The CDR3 contains 16 residues. CDR3 in amino acids: CASSFRTSGDTDTQYF. The CDR3 bases are TGTGCCAGCAGTTTCCGGACTAGCGGGGATACAGATACGCAGTATTTT.

The chain combines TRBV6-2 or TRBV6-3 with TRBJ2-1; 11 bases match TRBD2. CDR1 and CDR2 from the germline V gene are MNHEY and SVGEGT. J lost 0 bases, V lost 4 bases, and 2 bases had no gene match. The CDR3 is 16 residues long. The CDR3 DNA follows: TGTGCCAGCAGTTTTAGCGGGAGGGTCTCCTACAATGAGCAGTTCTTC. It is translated as CASSFSGRVSYNEQFF.

This chain joins TRBV19 and TRBJ2-2; possible D gene TRBD1, 5 bases. Germline-derived CDR1 and CDR2 are LNHDA and SQIVND (reference sequence). V lost 7 bases and J 2 bases, leaving 11 bases between the germline ends. The CDR3 consists of 14 residues. Written as DNA, the CDR3 is TGTGCCAGTACGCGGACACCCAACACCGGGGAGCTGTTTTTT. Translated: CASTRTPNTGELFF.

This rearrangement joins TRBV5-4 to TRBJ1-1; the match to TRBD1 covers 8 bases. Looked up from germline, CDR1 is SGHNT and CDR2 is YYREEE (reference sequence). The CDR3 length is 15 residues. Germline trimming cut 0 bases from V and 1 base from J; bases unmatched to any gene: 2. CDR3 coding DNA: TGTGCCAGCAGCTTGGCAGGGGGCGCGAACACTGAAGCTTTCTTT. It specifies CASSLAGGANTEAFF.

This chain joins TRBV10-3 and TRBJ2-5; 7 nucleotides agree with TRBD1. This CDR3 comprises 13 residues. Per the germline V gene, CDR1 is ENHRY and CDR2 is SYGVKD. V trimming: 4 bases; J trimming: 1 base; junction bases outside the gene matches: 0. The CDR3 here is CAISGDSQETQYF. Here the CDR3 DNA reads TGTGCCATCAGTGGGGACAGCCAAGAGACCCAGTACTTC.

This chain connects TRBV11-3 to TRBJ1-1; D is unresolved. Trimming left V 4 bases short and J 3 bases short, with 9 bases between. The CDR3 runs 13 residues. Germline V gene data show CDR1 as SGHNT and CDR2 as YENEEA. This CDR3 is CASSYYGDTEAFF. The CDR3 nucleotides read TGTGCCAGCAGCTACTACGGGGACACTGAAGCTTTCTTT.

The gene calls are TRBV19 and TRBJ2-2, with D possibly matching TRBD1 (5 bases). This CDR3 is built from 15 residues. Germline values: CDR1 LNHDA, CDR2 SQIVND (reference sequence). V lost 5 bases and J 4 bases, leaving 14 bases between the germline ends. The CDR3 spells CASSQGREGTGELFF. The CDR3 coding sequence is TGTGCCAGTAGTCAGGGCAGGGAAGGCACCGGGGAGCTGTTTTTT.

The V call is TRBV3-1 (or the pseudogene TRBV3-2), the J call TRBJ2-2; D is unclear. Trimming took 1 base from V and 4 from J, leaving 13 bases between them. Germline assignment: CDR1 LGHDT and CDR2 YNNKEL (reference sequence). The CDR3 sequence is 16 residues long. CDR3 sequence: CASSQASGRATGELFF. CDR3 in DNA: TGTGCCAGCAGCCAAGCCTCTGGGCGAGCCACCGGGGAGCTGTTTTTT.

The CDR3 reads CASSPIDRGDGYTF. In nucleotides, the CDR3 is TGTGCCAGCAGCCCGATTGACAGGGGAGATGGCTACACCTTC. The chain recombines TRBV7-9 with TRBJ1-2; 8 bases fit TRBD1. Unmatched junction bases numbered 8, after V lost 5 bases and J lost 6 bases. Germline assignment: CDR1 SEHNR and CDR2 FQNEAQ (reference sequence). The CDR3 has 14 residues.

The V gene is TRBV4-3, the J gene TRBJ1-5; D may be TRBD1 (5 bases). V was shortened by 0 bases and J by 3 bases, with 12 bases between the two germline ends. Germline V lookup: CDR1 LGHNA, CDR2 YSLEER. The CDR3 extends over 16 amino acids. In nucleotides, the CDR3 is TGCGCCAGCAGCCAAGATAGGGTCAGGGTCAATCAGCCCCAGCATTTT. It codes for CASSQDRVRVNQPQHF.

The J gene is TRBJ2-5, the V gene TRBV3-1 (or the pseudogene TRBV3-2); 7 positions match TRBD1. CDR1 is LGHDT and CDR2 is YNNKEL in the germline V gene (reference sequence). V dropped 4 bases and J dropped 0; count of bases not matched to a gene: 5. The CDR3 extends over 15 amino acids. Here the CDR3 DNA reads TGTGCCAGCAGCCCACCGGGACAGCACCAAGAGACCCAGTACTTC. Translating it yields CASSPPGQHQETQYF.

In this sample, this clone turned up once. The chain recombines TRBV3-1 (or the pseudogene TRBV3-2) with TRBJ1-1, with 8 bases aligning to TRBD1. V trimming: 3 bases; J trimming: 4 bases; junction bases outside the gene matches: 10. In germline, CDR1 is LGHDT, CDR2 YNNKEL (reference sequence). The CDR3 consists of 16 residues. CDR3 coding DNA: TGTGCCAGCAGCCATAACACGGGCAGGGGGCCCACTGAAGCTTTCTTT. Translating it yields CASSHNTGRGPTEAFF.